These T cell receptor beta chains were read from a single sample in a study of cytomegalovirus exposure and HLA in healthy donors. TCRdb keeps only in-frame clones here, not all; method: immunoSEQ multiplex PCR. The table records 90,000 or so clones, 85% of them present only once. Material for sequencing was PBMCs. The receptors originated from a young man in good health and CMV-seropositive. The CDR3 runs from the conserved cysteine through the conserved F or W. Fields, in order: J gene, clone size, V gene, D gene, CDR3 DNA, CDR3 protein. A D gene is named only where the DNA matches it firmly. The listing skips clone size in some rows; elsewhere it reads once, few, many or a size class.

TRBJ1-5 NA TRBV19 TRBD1 TGTGCCAGTAGTATTACTACAGGGGGCCATAGCAATCAGCCCCAGCATTTT CASSITTGGHSNQPQHF
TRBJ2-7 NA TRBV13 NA TGTGCCAGCAGCTTAAAGGCAGGGAAAGAGCAGTACTTC CASSLKAGKEQYF
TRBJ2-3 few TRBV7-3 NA TGTGCCAGCTTGCGTACCGGGGGACTTAGCACAGATACGCAGTATTTT CASLRTGGLSTDTQYF
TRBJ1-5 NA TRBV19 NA TGTGCCAGTAGTATTCCCTTTTCAGGGGACCATCAGCCCCAGCATTTT CASSIPFSGDHQPQHF
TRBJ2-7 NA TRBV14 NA TGTGCCAGCAGCCATCTTGGTACTTCCTACGAGCAGTACTTC CASSHLGTSYEQYF
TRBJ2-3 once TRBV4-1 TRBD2 TGCGCCAGCAGCCAAGAAGGGTCCGTGGGAGGGGCCACAGATACGCAGTATTTT CASSQEGSVGGATDTQYF
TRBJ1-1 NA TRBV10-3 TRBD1 TGTGCCATCAGTGGGGGACAGGAAGCTTTCTTT CAISGGQEAFF
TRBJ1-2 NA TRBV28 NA TGTGCCAGCAGTTGGCAGAACTATGGCTACACCTTC CASSWQNYGYTF
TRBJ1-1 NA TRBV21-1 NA TGTGCCAGCAGCACCCTGACAGGGCCCGACACTGAAGCTTTCTTT CASSTLTGPDTEAFF
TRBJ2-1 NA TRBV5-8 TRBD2 TGTGCCAGCAGCTCGGGACTAGCGGGAGGGGGTGAGCAGTTCTTC CASSSGLAGGGEQFF
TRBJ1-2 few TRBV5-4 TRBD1 TGTGCCAGCAGCTACACAGGGGAAACGGGCTACACCTTC CASSYTGETGYTF
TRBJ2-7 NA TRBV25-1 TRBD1 TGTGCCAGCAGGGTGGGGACAGGGGCTGAGCAGTACTTC CASRVGTGAEQYF
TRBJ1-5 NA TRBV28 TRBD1 TGTGCCAGCAGCCCCTTGACAGGGATCGATCAGCCCCAGCATTTT CASSPLTGIDQPQHF
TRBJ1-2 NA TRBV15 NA TGTGCCACCAGCAGAGATAAAGGGGCCTATGGCTACACCTTC CATSRDKGAYGYTF
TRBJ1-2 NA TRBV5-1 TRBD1 TGCGCCAGCAGCCCGGACAGGGGTCAGGGCTACACCTTC CASSPDRGQGYTF
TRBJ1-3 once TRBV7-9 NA TGTGCCATTAGACTCCAAGGTCCCTCTGGAAACACCATATATTTT CAIRLQGPSGNTIYF
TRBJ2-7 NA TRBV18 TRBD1 TGTGCCAGCTCACAGGGGACAGGGGACGAGCAGTACTTC CASSQGTGDEQYF
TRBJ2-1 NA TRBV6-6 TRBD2 TGTGCCAGCAGGGGGCTAGCGGGAGCGATTGAGCAGTTCTTC CASRGLAGAIEQFF
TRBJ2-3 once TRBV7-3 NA TGTGCCAGCAGCTTATCGCCCTTGCGGTCAGGGAAACCCACAGATACGCAGTATTTT CASSLSPLRSGKPTDTQYF
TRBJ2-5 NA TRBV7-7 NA TGTGCCAGCAGCCTCAGGGCGGACGCCCAAGAGACCCAGTACTTC CASSLRADAQETQYF
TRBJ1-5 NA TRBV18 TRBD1 TGTGCCAGCTCACGGGGGACAGTAGATAATCAGCCCCAGCATTTT CASSRGTVDNQPQHF
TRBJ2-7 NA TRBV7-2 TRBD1 TGTGCCAGCAGCTTAGCCCACGGGACAGAGGCCTACGAGCAGTACTTC CASSLAHGTEAYEQYF
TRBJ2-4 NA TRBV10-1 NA TGCGCCAGCAGTGGAGGGAGGACAGGCGAAAACATTCAGTACTTC CASSGGRTGENIQYF
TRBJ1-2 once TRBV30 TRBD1 TGTGTCCACCTGGGCGGACAGGGGGCCACTCAACGTTCTGGCTACACCTTC CVHLGGQGATQRSGYTF
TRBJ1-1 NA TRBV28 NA TGTGCCAGCAGTTTAACCCCGGGGGGCACTGAAGCTTTCTTT CASSLTPGGTEAFF
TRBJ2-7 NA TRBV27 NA TGTGCCAGCAGTCCGTCGGGAGCGAGCTCCTACGAGCAGTACTTC CASSPSGASSYEQYF
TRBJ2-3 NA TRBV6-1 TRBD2 TGTGCCAGCAGCTCTAGCGGGATAGGGACAGATACGCAGTATTTT CASSSSGIGTDTQYF
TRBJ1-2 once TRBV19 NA TGTGCCAGTAGTCGCTTCGGATTGGGCAACTATGGCTACACCTTC CASSRFGLGNYGYTF
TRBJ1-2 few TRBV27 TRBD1 TGTGCCAGCAGTTTGGGACAGCACTATGGCTACACCTTC CASSLGQHYGYTF
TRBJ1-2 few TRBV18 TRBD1 TGTGCCAGCTCAGATAGACAGGGGAGTGGCTACACCTTC CASSDRQGSGYTF
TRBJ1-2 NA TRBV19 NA TGTGCCAGTAGTAACAGAGACAGAAACTATGGCTACACCTTC CASSNRDRNYGYTF
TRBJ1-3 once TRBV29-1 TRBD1 TGCAGCGTTGCCCTTCCACCGGACAGGGTTCTAACCGGCTCTGGAAACACCATATATTTT CSVALPPDRVLTGSGNTIYF
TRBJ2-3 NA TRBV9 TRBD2 TGTGCCAGCAGCGTAGAGCCGGGAGGCGCAGATACGCAGTATTTT CASSVEPGGADTQYF
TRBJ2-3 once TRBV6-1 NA TGTGCCAGCATGGGGGTAGAGGGAGGAGCAGATACGCAGTATTTT CASMGVEGGADTQYF
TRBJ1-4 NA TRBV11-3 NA TGTGCCAGCAGCTTATCTCCGAATGAAAAACTGTTTTTT CASSLSPNEKLFF
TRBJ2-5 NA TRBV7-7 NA TGTGCCAGCAGCCCCCTTCGTGTTCGAGAGACCCAGTACTTC CASSPLRVRETQYF
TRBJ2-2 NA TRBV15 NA TGTGCCACCAGCTCTCGGAGGGGCGGGGAGCTGTTTTTT CATSSRRGGELFF
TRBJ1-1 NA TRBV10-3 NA TGTGCCATCAGTGAGGGCAGGGGTGGCACTGAAGCTTTCTTT CAISEGRGGTEAFF
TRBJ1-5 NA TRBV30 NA TGTGCCTGGAGTGTAGGGCAGGGTCATCAGCCCCAGCATTTT CAWSVGQGHQPQHF
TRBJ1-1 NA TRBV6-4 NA TGTGCCAGCAGTTTAACAGCGGAAGGGACTGAAGCTTTCTTT CASSLTAEGTEAFF
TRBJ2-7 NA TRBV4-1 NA TGCGCCAGCAGCCAAGTAGGCAGGAACTACGAGCAGTACTTC CASSQVGRNYEQYF
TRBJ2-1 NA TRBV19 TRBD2 TGTGCCAGTAGTACGGCGACTAGCGGCTACAATGAGCAGTTCTTC CASSTATSGYNEQFF
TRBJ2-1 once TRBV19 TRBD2 TGTGCCAGTAGTATCTCGAGGACTAGCGGGACGCGGGAGCAGTTCTTC CASSISRTSGTREQFF
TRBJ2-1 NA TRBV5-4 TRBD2 TGTGCCAGCAGCTTGGCCATTTTCGCTAGCGGGAGGGCGAATGAGCAGTTCTTC CASSLAIFASGRANEQFF
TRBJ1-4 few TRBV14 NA TGTGCCAGCAGCTCCGTATTGGGAGAACTGTTTTTT CASSSVLGELFF
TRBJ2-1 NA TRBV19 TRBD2 TGTGCCGCTATGAGGGGCGGCGGGAGGCTCAATGAGCAGTTCTTC CAAMRGGGRLNEQFF
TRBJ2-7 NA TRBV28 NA TGTGCCAGCAGAGGAAGAGGGTACGAGCAGTACTTC CASRGRGYEQYF
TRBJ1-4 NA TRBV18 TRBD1 TGTGCCAGCTCCGGACAGGGGAACGAAAAACTGTTTTTT CASSGQGNEKLFF
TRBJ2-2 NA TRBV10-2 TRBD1 TGCGCCAGCAGTGAGGGGACAGGCCTTAACACCGGGGAGCTGTTTTTT CASSEGTGLNTGELFF
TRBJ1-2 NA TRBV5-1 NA TGCGCCAGCAGCTCGCGAGGCCATGGCTACACCTTC CASSSRGHGYTF
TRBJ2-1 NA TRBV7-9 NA TGTGCCAGCAGCCAGATTAAACGGGGGGCGTCGGGTGAGCAGTTCTTC CASSQIKRGASGEQFF